A single sample gave rise to the 7 T cell receptor beta chains below, sequenced in a study of shared T cell receptors in the human thymus. Sequencing used immunoSEQ multiplex PCR; TCRdb keeps in-frame clones, though not all of them. The sample includes under 850,000 clones, approximately 87% of them seen just once. In addition, the sample was reused for a study of human thymus T cells.

Sample: thymocytes. The receptors here all came from a boy under three years old with a congenital heart defect.

The chain joins TRBV30 to TRBJ2-1, with TRBD2 matching over 8 bases. The CDR3 is 16 amino acids. Germline CDR1 and CDR2: GTSNPN and SVGIG (reference sequence). J gave up 2 bases and V 0 bases, and 6 bases lay outside the gene matches. CDR3 in amino acids: CAWSVRRGAAYNEQFF. CDR3 nucleotide sequence: TGTGCCTGGAGTGTAAGGCGGGGGGCAGCCTACAATGAGCAGTTCTTC.

As regards this clone: Other DNA sequences from this sample encode an identical CDR3 as well. The chain uses TRBV27 and TRBJ1-1; tentative D call: TRBD1 (5 bases). CDR3 length: 13 amino acids. Germline CDR1 and CDR2: MNHEY and SMNVEV (reference sequence). The V and J ends lost 5 bases and 3 bases respectively, with 10 bases between them. CDR3 residues: CASSLDRDTEAFF. The DNA of the CDR3 is TGTGCCAGCAGTCTCGACAGAGACACTGAAGCTTTCTTT.

V usage is TRBV28 and J usage is TRBJ2-6; 10 bases agree with TRBD1. The CDR3 extends over 19 amino acids. Germline trimming cut 5 bases from V and 2 bases from J; bases unmatched to any gene: 12. The germline CDR1 and CDR2 sequences are MDHEN and SYDVKM. CDR3 amino acids: CASSQRQGALLAGANVLTF. CDR3 nucleotides: TGTGCCAGCAGTCAGCGACAGGGGGCATTATTGGCTGGGGCCAACGTCCTGACTTTC.

The chain is built from TRBV10-3 and TRBJ2-3, with 12 positions matching TRBD2. The CDR3 is 17 amino acids. Germline V CDR1 and CDR2: ENHRY, SYGVKD. Germline trimming cut 8 bases from V and 4 bases from J; bases unmatched to any gene: 13. The CDR3 is CAIGGTSGLSAPDTQYF. CDR3 nucleotide sequence: TGTGCCATCGGGGGGACTAGCGGGTTAAGTGCGCCAGATACGCAGTATTTT.

In its sample, this clone was seen a few times. The genes are TRBV15 and TRBJ2-7, with D perhaps TRBD2 (6 bases). V lost 11 bases to trimming and J lost 0 bases, with 20 bases between them. Germline V gene lookup returns CDR1 LNHNV and CDR2 YYDKDF (reference sequence). The CDR3 is 15 amino acids. The CDR3 sequence: CAPQFAGQFSYEQYF. The DNA for the CDR3 is TGTGCCCCCCAATTCGCGGGGCAGTTCTCCTACGAGCAGTACTTC.

The J gene is TRBJ1-2, the V gene TRBV7-2; tentative D call: TRBD1 (6 bases). The germline gives CDR1 SGHTA, CDR2 FQGNSA. Trimming took off 5 bases at V and 4 bases at J, with 17 bases between the two ends. The CDR3 loop spans 15 amino acids. The DNA of the CDR3 is TGTGCCAGCAGCCCCGACCGCAGGGGACCCTATGGCTACACCTTC. This sequence encodes CASSPDRRGPYGYTF. The full variable domain, its missing parts supplied by reference TRBV7-2 and TRBJ1-2, is GAGVSQSPSNKVTEKGKDVELRCDPISGHTALYWYRQSLGQGLEFLIYFQGNSAPDKSGLPSDRFSAERTGGSVSTLTIQRTQQEDSAVYLCASSPDRRGPYGYTFGSGTRLTVV.

This clone appeared once. The chain employs TRBV19 and TRBJ1-2; perhaps TRBD1 as D (6 bases). CDR1 is LNHDA, CDR2 SQIVND, per germline (reference sequence). Trimming stripped 5 bases from V and 4 bases from J, with 11 bases between. The CDR3 is 13 residues long. As DNA, the CDR3 is TGTGCCAGTAGTTTAACAGGGATCTATGGCTACACCTTC. It specifies CASSLTGIYGYTF. Full variable domain (outside the CDR3, taken from reference TRBV19 and TRBJ1-2): DGGITQSPKYLFRKEGQNVTLSCEQNLNHDAMYWYRQDPGQGLRLIYYSQIVNDFQKGDIAEGYSVSREKKESFPLTVTSAQKNPTAFYLCASSLTGIYGYTFGSGTRLTVV.